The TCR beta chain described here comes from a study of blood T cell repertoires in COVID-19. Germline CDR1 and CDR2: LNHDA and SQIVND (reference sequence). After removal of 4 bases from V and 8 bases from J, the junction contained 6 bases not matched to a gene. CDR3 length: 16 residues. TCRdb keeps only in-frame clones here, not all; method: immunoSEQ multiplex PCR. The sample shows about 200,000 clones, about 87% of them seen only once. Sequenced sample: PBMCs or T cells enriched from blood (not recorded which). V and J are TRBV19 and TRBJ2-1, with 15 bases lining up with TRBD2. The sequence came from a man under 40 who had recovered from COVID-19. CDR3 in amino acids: CASSKGTSGRFYEQFF. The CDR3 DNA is TGTGCCAGTAGTAAAGGGACTAGCGGGAGGTTTTATGAGCAGTTCTTC.